This T cell receptor beta chain was observed in a study of OX40 agonist ivuxolimab in advanced cancers. Overall study context: The study treated patients with ivuxolimab, an agonistic anti-OX40 (CD134) antibody. Ivuxolimab doses were 0.01, 0.1, 0.3, 1.5, 3 or 10 mg/kg every 2 weeks. General study points: In the expanded peripheral T cells, antigen specificity was never determined. CD8+ T cells averaged more expanded clones than CD4+.

Regarding this clone: Its target is not known.

This CDR3 has 16 amino acids. Germline trimming cut 1 base from V and 0 bases from J; bases unmatched to any gene: 6. CDR1 and CDR2 (germline): SEHNR, FQNEAQ (reference sequence). Clones were read by immunoSEQ multiplex PCR, and TCRdb kept only the in-frame ones, dropping some. The sample holds fewer than 140,000 clones, approximately 90% seen once. The V call is TRBV7-9, the J call TRBJ2-7; 7 bases align to TRBD1. Source: CD4+ or CD8+ T cells sorted from blood, taken in a trial of the OX40 agonist ivuxolimab. The source is an adult with an advanced solid tumor such as melanoma, head and neck, liver or kidney cancer. CDR3 sequence (DNA): TGTGCCAGCAGCTTAGGCCAACAGGGGAGCTCCTACGAGCAGTACTTC. This sequence encodes CASSLGQQGSSYEQYF. Supplemented by reference TRBV7-9 and TRBJ2-7, the full variable domain reads DTGVSQNPRHKITKRGQNVTFRCDPISEHNRLYWYRQTLGQGPEFLTYFQNEAQLEKSRLLSDRFSAERPKGSFSTLEIQRTEQGDSAMYLCASSLGQQGSSYEQYFGPGTRLTVT.